The 9 T cell receptor beta chains reported below all come from one sample, sequenced in a study of tumor-infiltrating lymphocytes in primary liver carcinoma. With around 500 ng total RNA as template and a constant-region primer, TCR beta cDNA was made. Researchers made the TCR beta libraries by running three nested multiplex PCR rounds with slightly modified ARM-PCR. With TRBV1-TRBV30 forward primers and a C-beta reverse primer, the first two PCR rounds were run for about 10 cycles each. From the multiplex PCR reads, TCRdb called clonotypes with MiXCR, one entry per CDR3 protein. The table shows fewer than 250,000 distinct CDR3 sequences, with about 61% occurring only once. Out of unsorted whole blood came the blood RNA, and germline DNA was extracted as well. Sequenced sample: peripheral blood. Every receptor here comes from a woman between 55 and 75 years old with primary liver carcinoma and hepatitis B virus infection.

Comments on this clonotype: A clone one base away is much larger, so this may be a read error. V and J are TRBV12-3 or TRBV12-4 and TRBJ2-7; D unclear. The CDR3 runs to 15 residues. CDR3 residues: CACSPSPESSYEQYF. The CDR3 DNA reads as TGTGCCTGCAGCCCCTCTCCGGAGAGCTCCTACGAGCAGTACTTC.

A word on this clonotype: A much larger clone sits a single nucleotide away, making a read error possible. The chain's CDR3 is CVSSYTAQTGNTGELFF. Written as DNA, the CDR3 is TGTGTCAGCAGTTACACTGCCCAGACAGGGAACACCGGGGAGCTGTTTTTT. The rearrangement joins TRBV6-6 to TRBJ2-2, with D possibly TRBD1 on 6 matching bases. From germline, CDR1 is MNHNY and CDR2 SVGAGI (reference sequence). CDR3 length: 17 amino acids.

This clonotype came up many times. The chain joins TRBV6-6 to TRBJ1-2; maybe TRBD1 (5 bases). The CDR3 runs to 14 residues. Germline values: CDR1 MNHNY, CDR2 SVGAGI (reference sequence). V lost 5 bases, J lost 8 bases, and 18 bases lay in between. CDR3 amino acids: CASSLGTRSWGYTF. DNA for the CDR3: TGTGCCAGCAGTCTTGGGACCAGGTCGTGGGGCTACACCTTC.

The table lists this clonotype with a few counts. Sequence at one end of the junction differs from germline and may be a read error. The chain joins TRBV5-5 to TRBJ2-6, with TRBD2 as a possible D gene (6 bases). The CDR3 is 18 residues long. Germline V gives CDR1 SGHKS, CDR2 YYEKEE (reference sequence). The CDR3 DNA is TGTGCCAGCAGCTTGCGCGGGACCCCGTCGCAAGGGGCCAACGCCCTGACTTTC. Protein sequence: CASSLRGTPSQGANALTF.

Worth noting for this clonotype: One end of the junction varies from germline; a read error may be responsible. The chain has TRBV11-1 and TRBJ2-3; D not resolved. The CDR3 has 14 residues. Looked up from germline, CDR1 is SGHAT and CDR2 is FQDESV (reference sequence). CDR3 in DNA: TGTGTCAGCAGCTTAGACATGAACACAGATACGCAGTATTTT. As protein: CVSSLDMNTDTQYF.

As to this clonotype: A much larger clone differs by one base, so this may be a read error. The CDR3 here is CACSFSGRAPGELFF. The CDR3 nucleotides are TGTGCCTGCAGCTTTAGCGGGAGGGCTCCCGGGGAGCTGTTTTTT. V is TRBV5-6 and J is TRBJ2-2, with 11 bases identical to TRBD2. The V gene's germline CDR1 is SGHDT and CDR2 YYEEEE. The CDR3 has 15 amino acids.

Worth noting for this clonotype: This is likely a read error, given that the CDR3 carries no conserved phenylalanine or tryptophan at its end. The chain joins TRBV6-6 to TRBJ1-6, with no clear D. The CDR3 runs to 12 residues. Trimming removed 2 bases from V and 8 bases from J, with 4 bases in between. Germline V gene sequence: CDR1 MNHNY, CDR2 SVGAGI (reference sequence). CDR3 coding DNA: TGTGCCAGCAGTTACGTTTATTCACCCCTCCACCTT. It codes for CASSYVYSPLHL.

This chain connects TRBV18 to TRBJ2-7, with D unclear. The CDR3 spans 14 residues. CDR1 is KGHSH, CDR2 LQKENI, per germline. The V end was cut by 2 bases, the J end by 3 bases, with 11 bases between. CDR3 region: CASSPSVSNYEQYF. In nucleotides, the CDR3 is TGTGCCAGCTCACCATCCGTTAGCAACTACGAGCAGTACTTC.

Comment on this clonotype: The junction and the germline gene differ at one end; a read error may be behind it. This chain links TRBV6-1 with TRBJ2-1; TRBD2 agrees at 7 bases. Germline V gives CDR1 MNHNS, CDR2 SASEGT. The CDR3 extends over 14 amino acids. CDR3 amino acids: CTSLPSGPYNEQFF. CDR3 in DNA: TGTACCAGCCTCCCTAGCGGTCCCTACAATGAGCAGTTCTTC.